These 3 T cell receptor beta chains were all obtained from the same sample, sequenced in a study of OX40 agonist ivuxolimab in advanced cancers. This table comes from immunoSEQ multiplex PCR, and its TCRdb copy is limited to in-frame clones, with some not included. The sample lists tens of thousands of clones, 75% to 90% seen once, with 9.5% to 15% in the top ten. Sequencing used CD4+ or CD8+ T cells sorted from blood, obtained in a trial of the OX40 agonist ivuxolimab. These receptors came from an adult with an advanced solid tumor such as melanoma, head and neck, liver or kidney cancer.

This chain joins TRBV2 and TRBJ1-5, with D possibly being TRBD1 (5 bases). This CDR3 contains 13 residues. Germline V gene lookup returns CDR1 SNHLY and CDR2 FYNNEI. V was cut by 7 bases and J by 1 base, with 8 bases left in between. CDR3 loop: CASNRDSNQPQHF. CDR3 sequence (DNA): TGTGCCAGCAATCGGGACAGCAATCAGCCCCAGCATTTT.

V usage is TRBV7-9 and J usage is TRBJ2-7, with 8 positions matching TRBD1. The junction had 8 bases not matched to a gene; V was cut back by 5 bases and J by 5 bases. Germline V gene sequence: CDR1 SEHNR, CDR2 FQNEAQ (reference sequence). This CDR3 is built from 14 residues. CDR3 sequence reads: CASSQGTGLNEQYV. The CDR3 DNA sequence: TGTGCCAGCAGCCAAGGGACAGGCTTAAACGAGCAGTACGTC.

V gene TRBV19 combines with J gene TRBJ2-5; the match to TRBD2 covers 14 bases. Trimming cost V 3 bases and J 2 bases; bases outside gene matches: 8. This CDR3 is 18 amino acids long. Germline assignment: CDR1 LNHDA and CDR2 SQIVND (reference sequence). The CDR3 is CASSIGLTSGGDQETQYF. The CDR3 DNA is TGTGCCAGTAGTATTGGCCTGACTAGCGGGGGGGATCAAGAGACCCAGTACTTC.